This T cell receptor beta chain emerged from a study of tissue T cells after allogeneic stem cell transplantation. J gave up 2 bases and V 6 bases, and 3 bases lay outside the gene matches. This CDR3 has 14 residues. CDR1 is NNHDY and CDR2 is SYVADS in the germline V gene. The table came from immunoSEQ multiplex PCR; TCRdb's copy has only in-frame clones and leaves some out. The repertoire holds around 1,800 clones, with approximately 53% as singletons. The time point is: mouse harvest day 14 after allogeneic transplant. Each mouse received 10^7 T-cell-depleted marrow cells plus 10^6 splenic CD5+ T cells by tail vein. This clone has a handful of counts. All gene names here are mouse names. The CDR3 end lies 1 residue beyond the end of the read and is filled in from the germline J gene.

The sample taken for sequencing was blood. The sequence came from a female BALB/c mouse given C57BL/6 T cells with graft-versus-host disease after an allogeneic hematopoietic cell transplant. The chain links TRBV13-3 to TRBJ1-3; 9 bases are shared with TRBD1. The CDR3 DNA, read in part, is TGTGCCAGCAACCGGGACAGGGCTGGAAATACGCTCTAT. Translation gives CASNRDRAGNTLY. The entire CDR3 reads CASNRDRAGNTLYF.